This T cell receptor (beta chain) stems from a study of T cells after posttransplantation cyclophosphamide. Study-wide points: Donor CD8+ memory clones often dominated recipient blood repertoires at later times. Recipient CMV seropositivity and CMV reactivation strongly tracked TRB clonality. Skin or GI-infiltrating T cells shared few TRB sequences with blood.

A marrow graft followed busulfan-fludarabine conditioning, with cyclophosphamide on days +3 and +4. Concerning this clone: What it binds is not known.

Profiling relied on immunoSEQ multiplex PCR, and the TCRdb table lists in-frame clones only, not all of them. The table has approximately 20,000 clones, about 85% seen once. Unmatched junction bases numbered 5, after V lost 3 bases and J lost 2 bases. Looked up from germline, CDR1 is SGDLS and CDR2 is YYNGEE. The length of the CDR3 is 15 residues. J is TRBJ2-1 and V is TRBV9; 7 bases match TRBD1. The TCR was taken from a female patient in her forties who received an allogeneic stem cell transplant from a related donor, was CMV-positive, and had no GVHD. The T cells may partly be graft donor cells. The sequencing here drew on PBMCs, taken after allogeneic stem cell transplant with posttransplant cyclophosphamide. The CDR3 DNA reads as TGTGCCAGCAGCGAGACAGGGCCCCCCTACAATGAGCAGTTCTTC. It is translated as CASSETGPPYNEQFF.